This TCR beta chain was sequenced for a study of technical replicates of blood from several donors. Sequencing used immunoSEQ multiplex PCR; TCRdb keeps in-frame clones, though not all of them. Among approximately 16,000 clones listed, more than 75% were seen once. This CDR3 region has 14 residues. From germline, CDR1 is SGDLS and CDR2 YYNGEE. Trimming pared 0 bases from V and 2 bases from J, leaving 8 bases between. The clonotype was recovered from a human donor in good health. This chain joins TRBV9 and TRBJ2-5; no clear D. Sequencing was done on a sample of PBMCs. This CDR3 reads CASSVAPLQETQYF. The CDR3 DNA reads TGTGCCAGCAGCGTAGCCCCTCTTCAAGAGACCCAGTACTTC.